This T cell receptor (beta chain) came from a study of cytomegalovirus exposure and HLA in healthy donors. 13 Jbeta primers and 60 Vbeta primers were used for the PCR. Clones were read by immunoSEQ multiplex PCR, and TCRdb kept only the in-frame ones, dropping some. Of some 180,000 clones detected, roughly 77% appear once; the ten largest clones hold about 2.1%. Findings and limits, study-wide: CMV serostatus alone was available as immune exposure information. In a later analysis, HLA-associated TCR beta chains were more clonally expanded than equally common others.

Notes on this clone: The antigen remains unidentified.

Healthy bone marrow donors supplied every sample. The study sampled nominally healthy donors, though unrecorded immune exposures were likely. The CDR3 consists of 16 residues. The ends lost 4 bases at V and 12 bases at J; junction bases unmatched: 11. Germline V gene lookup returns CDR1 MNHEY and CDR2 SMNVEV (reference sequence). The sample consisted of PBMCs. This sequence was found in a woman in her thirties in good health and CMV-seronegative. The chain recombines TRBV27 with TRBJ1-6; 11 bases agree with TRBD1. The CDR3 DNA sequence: TGTGCCAGCAGTTCGACCCGGGACAGGGGGTCGAGACCCCTCCACTTT. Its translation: CASSSTRDRGSRPLHF.